This TCR beta chain was identified in a study of T cell responses to AZD1222 COVID-19 vaccine. Comments on this clone: Antigen specificity is unknown.

Some clones are missing from TCRdb's copy, which holds only in-frame ones; the method was immunoSEQ multiplex PCR. The table lists 73,000 or so clones, 82% of them singletons. General observations from the study: Females made up more of the donors, who were largely white British, and clonal diversity may have come out too low.

The CDR3 has 15 residues. The sample was peripheral blood, taken on day 0 of AZD1222 vaccination. The TCR was taken from an adult in good health. V gene TRBV21-1 combines with J gene TRBJ2-7; the tabulated D call, TRBD2, remains unverified against the DNA. TRBV21-1 is an annotated pseudogene. DNA for the CDR3: TGTGCCAGCAGCAAAGTTTGGACTAGCGGTATCGAGCAGTACTTC. Its protein is CASSKVWTSGIEQYF.